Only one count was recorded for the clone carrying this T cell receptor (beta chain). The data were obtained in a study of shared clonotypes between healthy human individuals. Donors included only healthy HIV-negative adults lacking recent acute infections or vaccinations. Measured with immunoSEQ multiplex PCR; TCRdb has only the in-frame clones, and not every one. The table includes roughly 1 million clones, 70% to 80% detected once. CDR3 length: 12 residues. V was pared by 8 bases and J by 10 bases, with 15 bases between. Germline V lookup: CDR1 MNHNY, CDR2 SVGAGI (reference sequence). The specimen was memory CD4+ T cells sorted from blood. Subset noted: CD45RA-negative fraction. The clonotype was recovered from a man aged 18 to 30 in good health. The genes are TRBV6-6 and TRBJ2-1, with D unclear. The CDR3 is CASGLAAREQFF. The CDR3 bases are TGTGCCAGCGGCCTGGCCGCCCGGGAGCAGTTCTTC.